This T cell receptor (beta chain) emerged from a study of T-cell memory formation after mild COVID-19. Background on the study: For the most part, TCR clusters were specific to one donor. General study findings and limits: The study found contracting CD4+ clones mainly in CM and EM and contracting CD8+ clones in EMRA. Researchers could not confirm that second-wave clones peaking on day 37 targeted SARS-CoV-2.

V shed 6 bases and J shed 5 bases, with 20 bases lying between them. CDR3 length equals 16 residues. Germline V gene lookup returns CDR1 MNHNY and CDR2 SVGAGI (reference sequence). TCRdb passed the 5' RACE reads through MiXCR, listing each CDR3 protein once. In the table there are some 250,000 distinct CDR3 sequences, more than 8% of which are singletons. A note on this clonotype: Its antigen is currently unknown.

This receptor was identified in a man younger than 35 who had mild COVID-19 (a few samples of this study predate the infection). Cell type and time point are not known. The sequenced sample consisted of PBMCs or a T cell subset sorted from them (not recorded which). The V gene is TRBV6-6, the J gene TRBJ1-5, with TRBD1 as a possible D gene (6 bases). The CDR3 coding sequence is TGTGCCAGCAGGTATTCGAGTCTGGGGGCGGATCAGCCCCAGCATTTT. Residues: CASRYSSLGADQPQHF.